This T cell receptor beta chain was captured by sequencing in a study of T cell responses to AZD1222 COVID-19 vaccine. Broader study findings: Clonal diversity may have been underestimated in mostly white British donors. Regions 160-218 and 743-854 dominated among vaccine-associated CD4 TCRs spanning spike.

Note on this clone: Its antigen is currently unknown.

The CDR3 has 18 residues. The germline V gene has CDR1 LGHDT and CDR2 YNNKEL (reference sequence). V lost 4 bases to trimming and J lost 6 bases, with 26 bases between them. Sequencing was performed with immunoSEQ multiplex PCR; in TCRdb, only in-frame clones are kept and a portion is missing. The data hold about 97,000 clones, with roughly 84% observed a single time. The TCR was taken from an adult in good health. This sequence joins TRBV3-1 (or the pseudogene TRBV3-2) and TRBJ2-3, with a possible D match to TRBD2 (6 bases). Specimen: peripheral blood, collected on day 0 of AZD1222 vaccination. CDR3 residues: CASSPPKGRGATRDTQYF. CDR3 coding DNA: TGTGCCAGCAGCCCCCCAAAGGGGCGCGGGGCTACCCGGGATACGCAGTATTTT.